The T cell receptor (beta chain) under discussion was sequenced for a study of T cell responses to AZD1222 COVID-19 vaccine. Findings and limits, study-wide: The donor cohort was predominantly white British with a female majority, and clonal diversity may have been underestimated. Baseline testing showed seropositivity in only a handful of AZD1222 recipients.

As for this clone: Antigen unknown.

Sequencing was performed with immunoSEQ multiplex PCR; in TCRdb, only in-frame clones are kept and a portion is missing. The sample contains 110,000 to 150,000 clones, around 93% of which appear only once. The receptor's source is an adult in good health. The sample consisted of peripheral blood, taken on day 0 of AZD1222 vaccination.

DNA of the CDR3: TGCGCCAGCAGCTTGTCGGACCCCTATAATTCACCCCTCCACTTT. Protein product: CASSLSDPYNSPLHF. V usage is TRBV5-1 and J usage is TRBJ1-6; D is undetermined. Germline CDR1 SGHRS, CDR2 YFSETQ. The CDR3 has 15 residues. V lost 1 base and J lost 2, with 7 bases in between.